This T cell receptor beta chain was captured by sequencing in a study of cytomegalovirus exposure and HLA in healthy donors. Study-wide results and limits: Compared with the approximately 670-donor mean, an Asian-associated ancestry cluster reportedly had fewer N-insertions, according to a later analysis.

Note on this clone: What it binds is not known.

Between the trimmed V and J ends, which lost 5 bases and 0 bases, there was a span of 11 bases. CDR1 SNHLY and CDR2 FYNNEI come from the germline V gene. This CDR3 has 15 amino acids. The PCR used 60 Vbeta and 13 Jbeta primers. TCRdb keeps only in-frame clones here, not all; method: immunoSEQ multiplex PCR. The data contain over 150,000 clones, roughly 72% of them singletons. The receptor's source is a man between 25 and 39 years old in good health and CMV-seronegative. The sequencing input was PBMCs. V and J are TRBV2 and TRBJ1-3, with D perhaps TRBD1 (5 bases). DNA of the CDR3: TGTGCCAGCAGTAGTGACAGAAGCTCTGGAAACACCATATATTTT. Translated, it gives CASSSDRSSGNTIYF.